This T cell receptor (beta chain) originates from a study of post-analysis software for immune sequencing data. The V and J ends lost 6 bases and 1 base respectively, with 13 bases between them. The CDR3 has 16 residues. Germline CDR1 SNHLY, CDR2 FYNNEI. On this clonotype: Its antigen is as yet unknown.

Prepared libraries of TCR beta cDNA carried unique molecular identifiers. TCRdb itself ran the PCR reads through MiXCR, one entry per CDR3 protein. The table includes 750,000 to 900,000 distinct CDR3 sequences, roughly 46% detected once. Broader study findings: Several TRBV segments (TRBV5-6, TRBV5-1 and TRBV20-1 among them) occurred more frequently in patients than in controls.

The V and J genes are TRBV2 and TRBJ2-6; D perhaps matches TRBD1 (5 bases). This TCR was recovered from a girl aged 5-17 years with multiple sclerosis. Sequencing input: blood. The CDR3 reads CASRAFRVSGANVLTF. The CDR3 bases are TGTGCCAGCAGGGCATTCAGGGTATCTGGGGCCAACGTCCTGACTTTC. Together with reference TRBV2 and TRBJ2-6, the CDR3 gives the full variable domain: EPEVTQTPSHQVTQMGQEVILRCVPISNHLYFYWYRQILGQKVEFLVSFYNNEISEKSEIFDDQFSVERPDGSNFTLKIRSTKLEDSAMYFCASRAFRVSGANVLTFGAGSRLTVL.